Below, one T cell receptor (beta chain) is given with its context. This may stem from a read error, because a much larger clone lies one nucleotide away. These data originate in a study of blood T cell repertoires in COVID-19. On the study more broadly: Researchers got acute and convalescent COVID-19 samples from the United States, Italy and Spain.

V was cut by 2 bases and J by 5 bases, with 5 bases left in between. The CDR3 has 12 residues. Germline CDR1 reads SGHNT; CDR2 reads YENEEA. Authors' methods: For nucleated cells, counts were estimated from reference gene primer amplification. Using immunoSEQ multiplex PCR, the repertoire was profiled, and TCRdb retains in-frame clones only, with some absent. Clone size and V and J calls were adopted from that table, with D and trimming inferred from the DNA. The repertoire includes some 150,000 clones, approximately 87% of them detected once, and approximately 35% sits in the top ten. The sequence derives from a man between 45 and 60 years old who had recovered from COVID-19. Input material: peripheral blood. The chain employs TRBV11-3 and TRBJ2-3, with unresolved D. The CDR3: CASSLLLDTQYF. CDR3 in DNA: TGTGCCAGCAGCTTACTCCTAGATACGCAGTATTTT. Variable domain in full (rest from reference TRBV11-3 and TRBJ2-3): EAGVVQSPRYKIIEKKQPVAFWCNPISGHNTLYWYLQNLGQGPELLIRYENEEAVDDSQLPKDRFSAERLKGVDSTLKIQPAELGDSAVYLCASSLLLDTQYFGPGTRLTVL.